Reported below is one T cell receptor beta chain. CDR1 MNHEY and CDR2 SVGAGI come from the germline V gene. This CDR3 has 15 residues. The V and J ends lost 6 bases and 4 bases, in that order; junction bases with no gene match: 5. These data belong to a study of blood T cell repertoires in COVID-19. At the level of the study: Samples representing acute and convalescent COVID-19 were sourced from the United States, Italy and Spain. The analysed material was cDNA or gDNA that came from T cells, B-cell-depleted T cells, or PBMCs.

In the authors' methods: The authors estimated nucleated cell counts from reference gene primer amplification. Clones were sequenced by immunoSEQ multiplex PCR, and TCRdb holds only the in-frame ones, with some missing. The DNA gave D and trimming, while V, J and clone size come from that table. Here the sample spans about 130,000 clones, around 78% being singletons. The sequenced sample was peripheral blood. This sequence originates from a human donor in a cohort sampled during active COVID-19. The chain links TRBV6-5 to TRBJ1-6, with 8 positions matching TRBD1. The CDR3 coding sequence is TGTGCCAGCAGAGACAGGGGAACATATAATTCACCCCTCCACTTT. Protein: CASRDRGTYNSPLHF.